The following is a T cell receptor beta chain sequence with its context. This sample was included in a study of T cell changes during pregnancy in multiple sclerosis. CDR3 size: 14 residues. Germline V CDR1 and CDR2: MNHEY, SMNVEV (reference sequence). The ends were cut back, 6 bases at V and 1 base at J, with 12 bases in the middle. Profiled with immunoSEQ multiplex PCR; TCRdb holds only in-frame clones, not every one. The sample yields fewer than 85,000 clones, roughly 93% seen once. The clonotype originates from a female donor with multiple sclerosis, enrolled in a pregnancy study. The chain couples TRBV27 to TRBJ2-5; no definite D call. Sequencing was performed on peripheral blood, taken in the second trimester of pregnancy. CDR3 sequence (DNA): TGTGCCAGCAGCCCCATAGTTACCCAAGAGACCCAGTACTTC. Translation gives CASSPIVTQETQYF.